This TCR beta chain derives from a study of T cell repertoires in cytomegalovirus infection. Study at large: Public TCR beta signatures indicated both CMV infection and matching HLA type.

Germline V gives CDR1 WSHSY, CDR2 SAAADI. The V gene lost 7 bases and the J gene lost 0 bases, with 12 bases spanning the gap. CDR3 length equals 15 residues. MiXCR, run by TCRdb on the reads, gives a single entry per CDR3 protein. The sample lists about 180,000 distinct CDR3 sequences, approximately 15% occurring once. For this clonotype: The target antigen is unknown.

Study conclusions and caveats: Within the response measured ex vivo, HLA-C-restricted CMV-specific TCR beta clonotypes were dominant.

The rearrangement uses TRBV10-2 and TRBJ2-2, with D possibly TRBD2 on 6 matching bases. This TCR derives from a human donor in good health (CMV status not recorded). Some clones in this sample may be carry-over from other donors' samples. The sample consisted of PBMCs. In nucleotides, the CDR3 is TGCGCCAGCAACTTTGGAGGGGCGAACACCGGGGAGCTGTTTTTT. Translated: CASNFGGANTGELFF.